Listed below are T cell receptor beta chains from one sample, sequenced in a study of T cell responses to AZD1222 COVID-19 vaccine. Assay used: immunoSEQ multiplex PCR; TCRdb lists only in-frame clones, some missing. The sample records under 140,000 clones, about 87% being singletons. The sample was peripheral blood, taken on day 0 of AZD1222 vaccination. These receptors were collected from an adult in good health. Each CDR3 is given with its conserved first and last residue. The D gene is left open where the match is weak. Rows may omit the clone size; those that give it use once, few, many or a size class.

j_call	d_call	clone_size	v_call	cdr3_nt	cdr3_aa
TRBJ1-2	TRBD1	once	TRBV7-9	TGTGCCAGCACCGATGGGAGGAGGGGGCGAGAAGATGGCTACACCTTC	CASTDGRRGREDGYTF
TRBJ1-5	-	-	TRBV19	TGTGCCAGTATGCTGACCAGGGGAAGGGATCAGCCCCAGCATTTT	CASMLTRGRDQPQHF
TRBJ2-1	TRBD2	-	TRBV5-1	TGCGCCAGCAGCTTGGTGCTAGCGGGAGGTGGCAATGAGCAGTTCTTC	CASSLVLAGGGNEQFF
TRBJ1-2	-	-	TRBV29-1	TGCAGCGTTGAAGAGGACAGTTACTATGGCTACACCTTC	CSVEEDSYYGYTF
TRBJ2-2	-	-	TRBV5-1	TGCGCCAGCAGGGGCTCGGCAGGGGGGTACACCGGGGAGCTGTTTTTT	CASRGSAGGYTGELFF
TRBJ1-1	-	-	TRBV18	TGTGCCAGCTCAAGGGTAGGGACATCGCTGAACACTGAAGCTTTCTTT	CASSRVGTSLNTEAFF
TRBJ1-2	-	-	TRBV7-9	TGTGCCAGCAGCTTAAACACCGATGGCTACACCTTC	CASSLNTDGYTF
TRBJ1-2	TRBD1	once	TRBV6-1	TGTGCCAGCAGTGAAGTGGGACAGGGCTTCGATGGCTACACCTTC	CASSEVGQGFDGYTF
TRBJ1-2	-	-	TRBV29-1	TGCAGCGTTGCCTTTCGCGGAGATTATGGCTACACCTTC	CSVAFRGDYGYTF
TRBJ2-7	-	once	TRBV30	TGTGCCTGGAGTGTAGGGAAGGACACGCTCCTCTCCTACGAGCAGTACTTC	CAWSVGKDTLLSYEQYF
TRBJ2-2	-	-	TRBV29-1	TGCAGCGTTCTACAGGAAGCCGGGGAGCTGTTTTTT	CSVLQEAGELFF
TRBJ1-2	TRBD1	once	TRBV6-1	TGTGCCAGCAGTGAAACGGTCGGGACAGCACTCTATGGCTACACCTTC	CASSETVGTALYGYTF
TRBJ2-1	TRBD2	-	TRBV5-1	TGCGCCAGCAGCTTGGCCCTGGGGAGGGGAGTCTACAATGAGCAGTTCTTC	CASSLALGRGVYNEQFF
TRBJ1-4	-	-	TRBV19	TGTGCCAGTTCCCCCTCTCACGGGACGGGGAATGAAAAACTGTTTTTT	CASSPSHGTGNEKLFF
TRBJ1-1	-	once	TRBV18	TGTGCCAGCTCGCCGTTAGTGGGACGGGAGAACACTGAAGCTTTCTTT	CASSPLVGRENTEAFF
TRBJ2-2	-	-	TRBV5-1	TGCGCCAGCAGCTTGGGGACAGCGAGTACCGGGGAGCTGTTTTTT	CASSLGTASTGELFF
TRBJ1-1	-	once	TRBV9	TGTGCCAGCAGCATAAGAAGAGGGGACACTGAAGCTTTCTTT	CASSIRRGDTEAFF
TRBJ2-5	TRBD2	once	TRBV5-4	TGTGCCAGCAGCCCAACCCTGGGGACTAGCGGGGACCAAGAGACCCAGTACTTC	CASSPTLGTSGDQETQYF
TRBJ1-4	TRBD1	-	TRBV30	TGTGCCTGCTCCACTCGGGACAGCAAGGAAAAACTGTTTTTT	CACSTRDSKEKLFF
TRBJ1-1	-	-	TRBV30	TGTGCCTGGAGTGTAAGTTCGGACACTGAAGCTTTCTTT	CAWSVSSDTEAFF
TRBJ1-1	-	-	TRBV7-2	TGTGCCAGCAGCTTAGGTGGGTCGAACACTGAAGCTTTCTTT	CASSLGGSNTEAFF
TRBJ1-2	-	-	TRBV4-1	TGCGCCAGCAGCCAGGGGCTCGTCTATGGCTACACCTTC	CASSQGLVYGYTF